The source of this TCR beta chain is a study of cytomegalovirus exposure and HLA in healthy donors. Sequenced by immunoSEQ multiplex PCR; TCRdb stores in-frame clones only, minus some. The sample includes some 72,000 clones, 90% to 97% of them seen just once. This CDR3 spans 15 amino acids. Trimming removed 3 bases at V and 8 bases at J, with 16 bases between. CDR1 is LNHNV and CDR2 is YYDKDF in the germline V gene (reference sequence). Sequencing was carried out using PBMCs. This TCR came from a man aged 18 to 29 in good health and CMV-seropositive. The chain links TRBV15 to TRBJ1-4; tentative D call: TRBD1 (5 bases). The CDR3 nucleotides are TGTGCCACCAGCAGGAGGACACAACAAGGGGAAAAACTGTTTTTT. Amino acid sequence: CATSRRTQQGEKLFF.